This section outlines one T cell receptor beta chain sequence together with its context. This clonotype was counted at least ten times. Its cognate antigen has yet to be identified. No base qualities exist here, and no much larger clone lies one base off it. This entry belongs to a study of blood T cells in healthy people across ages (dated by TCRdb to about 2015). With respect to the entire study: Template switching captured roughly one uniquely barcoded TCR beta cDNA molecule per two T cells in model experiments. The study measured age-related changes in TCR beta repertoire diversity using deep sequencing normalized with unique cDNA molecular identifiers. Four age groups were formed from the donors: young (average approximately 15 years), middle-aged (approximately 39), aged (under 70) and long-lived (around 82). To avoid experimental bias, donors of different ages were spread randomly across the sequencing lanes. Using the same blood draw, the study looked at two additional independent replicas of 1 million unique cDNA reads for two donors, one aged 18 to 30 and the other aged 80 or older.

Library construction relied on 5' RACE. The sequencer was an Illumina HiSeq 2500. A second PCR of roughly 7 to 12 cycles was run with a J-beta primer mix and a sample-barcoded 5' primer. A template-switch 5' adaptor carrying 12 random nucleotides introduced a unique molecular identifier onto each TCR beta cDNA molecule. Each sample yielded at least 3 million CDR3-containing paired-end reads. The Mint cDNA synthesis kit, primed by a TRBC-specific oligonucleotide, was used to synthesize first-strand cDNA from all RNA. Following uracil-DNA glycosylase treatment, all cDNA underwent a first 18-cycle PCR with the universal primers M1SS and BC2_uni_R. In the source study's methods: Each sample was normalized by randomly selecting 1 million high-quality reads, each carrying a distinct molecular identifier. Instead of being binned into consensus sequences, reads that shared molecular identifiers were thrown out. CDR3 identification, clonotype clustering and error correction used MiTCR with a Q25 quality threshold and the strictest error-elimination algorithm. A nonparametric unseen species model with Euler transformation was used to estimate a lower bound on total TCR beta diversity. The public reads were quality trimmed at Q25 with fastp and then assembled into clones with MiXCR by TCRdb, keeping productive beta chains. Rows matching on CDR3 protein sequence are summarized as one entry with the most common DNA and genes. For this entry, the V and J calls and clone size follow TCRdb and not the study's own pipeline. The sample table holds about 650,000 distinct CDR3 sequences, of which approximately 31% were seen once. 15% of the sample is held by the ten biggest clonotypes.

Reading from cysteine to phenylalanine, the CDR3 counts 14 amino acids. Of the read, only the CDR3 DNA is kept; its 42 bases are in frame from base 1. V is trimmed back by 6 bases and J by 5 bases, and the junction contains 9 bases that no gene match accounts for. The investigation overall reported the following: As age increased, observed TCR beta diversity per million T cells dropped in a roughly linear way, and a significant reduction was already evident by age 40. A strong correlation was found between observed TCR beta diversity and the percentage of naive T cells measured by flow cytometry. Estimates of total diversity based on one million sequenced T cells were considered lower bounds and underestimates. Compared with the aged group, more naive CD4+ T cells, fewer expanded clones and increased TCR diversity were shown by the long-lived group, suggesting age selection. Bulk unsorted PBMC profiling prevented conclusive comparison of naive and antigen-experienced compartments. Donor CMV infection status was unknown, potentially confounding age-related changes in expanded clonotypes.

Donors were 40 or so systemically healthy Caucasian individuals from Russia aged roughly 6 to 95 years. Each donor gave 8 to 10 milliliters of peripheral blood, collected into EDTA-treated Vacutainer tubes. Ficoll-Paque density-gradient centrifugation was used to isolate PBMCs, with at least 6.5 million obtained per sample. Trizol reagent was used to extract total RNA from the PBMCs, yielding at least 5.5 micrograms per sample. The percentages of naive CD45RAhigh/CD27high T cells were determined by flow cytometry on a PBMC aliquot from every donor. Rearrangement joined TRBV12-3 or TRBV12-4 to TRBJ1-1, and TRBD1 aligns with 7 junction nucleotides. This TCR derives from a woman aged 80 or over in good health. Donor details come from another sample of the same person, matched by shared clones. The specimen was blood. Here is the DNA: TGTGCCAGCAGATCGACAGGGTTAGGGACTGAAGCTTTCTTT. Translated, it reads CASRSTGLGTEAFF.